The rows below give T cell receptor beta chains drawn from one sample of a study of cytomegalovirus exposure and HLA in healthy donors. Sequencing was performed with immunoSEQ multiplex PCR; in TCRdb, only in-frame clones are kept and a portion is missing. The sample records some 150,000 clones, 75% to 85% being singletons. The source material was PBMCs. These receptors all stem from a woman in her forties or fifties in good health and CMV-seropositive. CDR3s include the opening cysteine and the closing phenylalanine or tryptophan. The D gene is left open where the match is weak. Only part of the rows carry a size: once, few, many, or a class if the clone is expanded.

CDR3nt	CDR3aa	v_gene	abundance	j_gene	d_gene
TGTGCTAGTGGTACTACAGGGGAGCGGGCAGATACGCAGTATTTT	CASGTTGERADTQYF	TRBV12-5	.	TRBJ2-3	.
TGTGCCAGCAGCTTCCCCCGGGGGGGGAACACTGAAGCTTTCTTT	CASSFPRGGNTEAFF	TRBV7-2	.	TRBJ1-1	.
TGTGCCAGCAGCCTCATAGGAACCGGAGGGAACACTGAAGCTTTCTTT	CASSLIGTGGNTEAFF	TRBV7-2	.	TRBJ1-1	.
TGTGCCAGCAGCTTTCCCCGTAGACAGGGGCAATTTCGCACTGAAGCTTTCTTT	CASSFPRRQGQFRTEAFF	TRBV5-5	.	TRBJ1-1	TRBD1
TGTGCCAGCTCACCGGGACTAGCGGGGATTAACGAGCAGTACTTC	CASSPGLAGINEQYF	TRBV18	.	TRBJ2-7	TRBD2
TGTGCCAGCAGTTTCCCACTCGAAGGACAGGGCCAATACGAACAGTACTTC	CASSFPLEGQGQYEQYF	TRBV28	once	TRBJ2-7	TRBD1
TGTGCCAGCAGTGAAGCCGGGACAGCCCAGCCCCAGCATTTT	CASSEAGTAQPQHF	TRBV2	.	TRBJ1-5	TRBD1
TGTGCCAGCAGTGAAGGCCCATGGTATGGCTACACCTTC	CASSEGPWYGYTF	TRBV25-1	.	TRBJ1-2	.
TGTGCCACCAGCAGAGTAGCCTACAATGAGCAGTTCTTC	CATSRVAYNEQFF	TRBV15	.	TRBJ2-1	.
TGTGCCAGCAGTTTTACAGGGTTCTACACTGAAGCTTTCTTT	CASSFTGFYTEAFF	TRBV27	.	TRBJ1-1	.
TGCGCCAGCAGCTTGTGGGGCCCTTACAATGAGCAGTTCTTC	CASSLWGPYNEQFF	TRBV5-1	.	TRBJ2-1	.
TGCGCCAGCAGCTTGGGGCCACAGGGGGCAGGAGCTGAAGCTTTCTTT	CASSLGPQGAGAEAFF	TRBV5-1	.	TRBJ1-1	TRBD1
TGTGCCAGCAGTACCTTAGCGGAGAGCTCCTACAATGAGCAGTTCTTC	CASSTLAESSYNEQFF	TRBV28	.	TRBJ2-1	.
TGCGCCAGCAGCAAGGGGTACACGGGGGGGCCCTCCACAGATACGCAGTATTTT	CASSKGYTGGPSTDTQYF	TRBV4-3	few	TRBJ2-3	TRBD2
TGTGCCAGCAGCCCCGGGGTAAACGGCGAGACCCAGTACTTC	CASSPGVNGETQYF	TRBV9	few	TRBJ2-5	.
TGCAGCGTTGTACCTACTGTTGAGCAGTTCTTC	CSVVPTVEQFF	TRBV29-1	.	TRBJ2-1	.
TGTGCCAGCAGCTCTAGATGGGGAGCATCGCAGTACTTC	CASSSRWGASQYF	TRBV7-8	once	TRBJ2-7	.
TGTGCCAGCAGTTCGCCGGCGGAGCGCTATGGCTACACCTTC	CASSSPAERYGYTF	TRBV6-5	.	TRBJ1-2	.
TGTGCCAGCAGTTACGATAGCGGGGGGGCCACAGATACGCAGTATTTT	CASSYDSGGATDTQYF	TRBV6-5	.	TRBJ2-3	TRBD2
TGTGCCAGCAGCCTCCTGGGCGGGAGCAATGAGCAGTTCTTC	CASSLLGGSNEQFF	TRBV7-3	.	TRBJ2-1	TRBD2
TGTGCCTGGAGCGGGGACAGGGAGGGTGAAGCTTTCTTT	CAWSGDREGEAFF	TRBV30	once	TRBJ1-1	TRBD1
TGTGCCAGCAGCTTAAAACAGGGGGCGTACAATGAGCAGTTCTTC	CASSLKQGAYNEQFF	TRBV7-3	.	TRBJ2-1	TRBD1
TGTGCCAGCAGTTTTTCGGGGGGGCCTAACTATGGCTACACCTTC	CASSFSGGPNYGYTF	TRBV28	.	TRBJ1-2	.
TGTGCCAGCAGCTTAGCGGGGGTGTATTTACGTGGGGGACTAAATGAAAAACTGTTTTTT	CASSLAGVYLRGGLNEKLFF	TRBV7-8	.	TRBJ1-4	.
TGTGCCAGCAGCCCGGGGGGCCCTTCCTACGAGCAGTACTTC	CASSPGGPSYEQYF	TRBV7-2	few	TRBJ2-7	.
TGCGCCAGCAGAGGACTAGCGGGAGGGCCGCCCTACAATGAGCAGTTCTTC	CASRGLAGGPPYNEQFF	TRBV10-1	.	TRBJ2-1	TRBD2
TGCAGCGCCAGACAGGGGGCGAGTTCACCCCTCCACTTT	CSARQGASSPLHF	TRBV29-1	.	TRBJ1-6	TRBD1
TGTGCCAGCAGCTTAGGACGCTCTAGCGGGGGAAGGTCCCCCACAGATACGCAGTATTTT	CASSLGRSSGGRSPTDTQYF	TRBV11-3	.	TRBJ2-3	TRBD2
TGTGCCAGCAGCTTAGTGGCACAGGGGGCAGGGGAGCAGTACTTC	CASSLVAQGAGEQYF	TRBV11-2	.	TRBJ2-7	TRBD1
TGTGCCAGCAGTTACTCCTATGATCAGCCCCAGCATTTT	CASSYSYDQPQHF	TRBV6-5	few	TRBJ1-5	.
TGTGCCAGCGCCTCCACCATAGCGGGAGGGCCGGGGACGCAGTATTTT	CASASTIAGGPGTQYF	TRBV5-4	.	TRBJ2-3	TRBD2
TGTGCCAGCAGTTTATTTAACCCCGGTGGCAATCAGCCCCAGCATTTT	CASSLFNPGGNQPQHF	TRBV27	.	TRBJ1-5	.
TGTGCCAGCAGCTTGGCGGCCAACAGCTACAATGAGCAGTTCTTC	CASSLAANSYNEQFF	TRBV5-6	.	TRBJ2-1	.
TGCGCCAGCAGCTTGCGAAGGGGTAGCTCCTACAATGAGCAGTTCTTC	CASSLRRGSSYNEQFF	TRBV5-1	.	TRBJ2-1	.
TGCGCCAGCAGCCAAGATCTAGGAGTCCGACAACGGGGATACAATGAGCAGTTCTTC	CASSQDLGVRQRGYNEQFF	TRBV4-1	.	TRBJ2-1	.
TGTGCCAGCAGAACAGGTGCCACTAATGAAAAACTGTTTTTT	CASRTGATNEKLFF	TRBV6-1	few	TRBJ1-4	.
TGTGCCAGCCTGGGACTAGCGGGAGGAGACTACAATGAGCAGTTCTTC	CASLGLAGGDYNEQFF	TRBV19	.	TRBJ2-1	TRBD2
TGTGCCAGCAGCCGTGACAGGGCTGGCTACACCTTC	CASSRDRAGYTF	TRBV7-8	.	TRBJ1-2	TRBD1